The next 19 T cell receptor beta chains were all read from a single sample in a study of T cells in Graves' hyperthyroidism and ophthalmopathy (dated by TCRdb to about 2019). The library came from multiplex PCR. Sequenced on an Illumina HiSeq 2000. TCR beta CDR3 regions were amplified from RNA transcripts. For the first round of RT-PCR on the TCR CDR3, the HTBI primer set was used together with the Qiagen OneStep RT-PCR kit. TCRdb handled the public reads itself, with Q25 trimming in fastp and clone calling in MiXCR, and kept productive beta chains. Under each unique CDR3 protein, matching rows form one entry showing the most common genes and DNA. For this sample the table gives approximately 400,000 distinct CDR3 sequences, of which about 14% were detected only once. The ten largest clones add up to 28% of the sample. Sequencing was done on a sample of blood. These receptors originate from a man between 45 and 60 years old with Graves' ophthalmopathy.

A few counts support this clonotype. V is TRBV5-1 and J is TRBJ2-7, with 7 bases lining up with TRBD1. The J segment lost 8 bases and the V segment lost 4 bases, leaving 15 bases of the junction unmatched. CDR3 length: 15 amino acids. Germline V gene sequence: CDR1 SGHRS, CDR2 YFSETQ. The CDR3 coding sequence is TGCGCCAGCAGCCCCCGATCGACAGGGTCAGGTCAGCAGTACTTC. Translating gives CASSPRSTGSGQQYF.

The gene calls are TRBV27 and TRBJ2-5; no definite D call. There are 14 residues in the CDR3. In germline, CDR1 is MNHEY, CDR2 SMNVEV (reference sequence). Trimming removed 4 bases from V and 6 bases from J, with 15 bases in between. CDR3 amino acids: CASSSGLLVKTQYF. DNA for the CDR3: TGTGCCAGCAGTTCAGGCCTTTTGGTAAAGACCCAGTACTTC.

The chain joins TRBV19 to TRBJ2-5; TRBD1 or TRBD2 may be the D gene (5 bases each). Germline V gene lookup returns CDR1 LNHDA and CDR2 SQIVND (reference sequence). The CDR3 contains 13 residues. V lost 6 bases to trimming and J lost 7 bases, with 15 bases between them. The CDR3 bases are TGTGCCAGTAGGGACTCGGGGCGAGGGACCCAGTACTTC. As protein: CASRDSGRGTQYF.

A few counts support this clonotype. The chain combines TRBV9 with TRBJ1-2, with TRBD1 matching over 10 bases. CDR1 and CDR2 (germline): SGDLS, YYNGEE. This CDR3 comprises 14 residues. J lost 7 bases, V lost 2 bases, and 5 bases had no gene match. The CDR3: CASSVTGGTAGYTF. CDR3 DNA: TGTGCCAGCAGCGTGACAGGGGGCACAGCTGGCTACACCTTC. Looking up the rest from reference TRBV9 and TRBJ1-2 gives the full variable domain: DSGVTQTPKHLITATGQRVTLRCSPRSGDLSVYWYQQSLDQGLQFLIQYYNGEERAKGNILERFSAQQFPDLHSELNLSSLELGDSALYFCASSVTGGTAGYTFGSGTRLTVV.

There are many counts of this clonotype. The genes are TRBV9 and TRBJ2-3; weak D call: TRBD2 (7 bases). Trimming took off 1 base at V and 2 bases at J, with 17 bases between the two ends. CDR1 SGDLS and CDR2 YYNGEE come from the germline V gene. The CDR3 totals 17 residues. CDR3 bases: TGTGCCAGCAGCGTAAGGGGGGGAAGACTACCCACAGATACGCAGTATTTT. It yields the protein CASSVRGGRLPTDTQYF. Full variable domain (outside the CDR3, taken from reference TRBV9 and TRBJ2-3): DSGVTQTPKHLITATGQRVTLRCSPRSGDLSVYWYQQSLDQGLQFLIQYYNGEERAKGNILERFSAQQFPDLHSELNLSSLELGDSALYFCASSVRGGRLPTDTQYFGPGTRLTVL.

This clonotype showed up many times. The chain links TRBV5-1 to TRBJ2-2; 7 positions match TRBD1. CDR3 length: 15 amino acids. The germline gives CDR1 SGHRS, CDR2 YFSETQ. Trimming cost V 7 bases and J 2 bases; bases outside gene matches: 8. Here the CDR3 reads CASQDRQGNTGELFF. As DNA, the CDR3 is TGCGCCAGCCAAGACCGACAGGGAAACACCGGGGAGCTGTTTTTT.

The V and J genes are TRBV25-1 and TRBJ2-1; D might be TRBD1 (6 bases). CDR1 MGHDK and CDR2 SYGVNS come from the germline V gene. There are 15 residues in the CDR3. Trimming pared 5 bases from V and 4 bases from J, leaving 15 bases between. The CDR3 spells CASSQTGILYNEQFF. CDR3 nucleotide sequence: TGTGCCAGCAGTCAAACAGGGATTCTGTACAATGAGCAGTTCTTC.

A few counts support this clonotype. The chain's CDR3 is CSVEAGVGTEAFF. The CDR3 DNA reads as TGCAGCGTTGAAGCGGGGGTAGGGACTGAAGCTTTCTTT. The chain has TRBV29-1 and TRBJ1-1, with a weak D call TRBD1 (5 bases). This CDR3 has 13 residues. Germline loops: CDR1 SQVTM, CDR2 ANQGSEA. Trimming removed 1 base from V and 5 bases from J, with 11 bases in between.

This clonotype has ten or more counts. V gene TRBV4-1 combines with J gene TRBJ2-1; 7 bases are a match to TRBD2. This CDR3 spans 16 amino acids. V was clipped by 1 base and J by 4 bases; unmatched bases: 7. The germline V gene encodes CDR1 MGHRA and CDR2 YSYEKL. DNA for the CDR3: TGCGCCAGCAGCCAAGGAGGCGGGAGTTGGTACAATGAGCAGTTCTTC. Encoded protein: CASSQGGGSWYNEQFF.

In its sample, this clonotype was seen many times. The chain uses TRBV15 and TRBJ2-3; a possible D gene is TRBD2 (6 bases). CDR1 is LNHNV and CDR2 is YYDKDF in the germline V gene (reference sequence). Trimming pared 1 base from V and 2 bases from J, leaving 13 bases between. This CDR3 has 16 residues. The CDR3 region is CATSRGSGADTDTQYF. CDR3 bases: TGTGCCACCAGCAGAGGTTCGGGAGCCGACACAGATACGCAGTATTTT. The variable domain in full, with the rest retrieved from reference TRBV15 and TRBJ2-3, is DAMVIQNPRYQVTQFGKPVTLSCSQTLNHNVMYWYQQKSSQAPKLLFHYYDKDFNNEADTPDNFQSRRPNTSFCFLDIRSPGLGDTAMYLCATSRGSGADTDTQYFGPGTRLTVL.

This clonotype was detected many times. The rearrangement uses TRBV28 and TRBJ2-1, with D possibly matching TRBD1 (5 bases). The CDR3 runs to 13 residues. The V gene lost 5 bases and the J gene lost 9 bases, with 14 bases spanning the gap. Germline V gene lookup returns CDR1 MDHEN and CDR2 SYDVKM. CDR3: CASSPQGLGEQFF. DNA of the CDR3: TGTGCCAGCAGTCCGCAGGGCCTGGGTGAGCAGTTCTTC.

There are many counts of this clonotype. V usage is TRBV28 and J usage is TRBJ2-6, with TRBD2 as a possible D gene (6 bases). V shed 4 bases and J shed 1 base, with 17 bases lying between them. The CDR3 is 18 amino acids. Germline CDR1 and CDR2: MDHEN and SYDVKM. The CDR3 sequence: CASSSRESQVSGANVLTF. For the CDR3, the DNA is TGTGCCAGCAGTTCTCGGGAGAGCCAGGTGTCTGGGGCCAACGTCCTGACTTTC. Full variable domain (remainder filled in from reference TRBV28 and TRBJ2-6): DVKVTQSSRYLVKRTGEKVFLECVQDMDHENMFWYRQDPGLGLRLIYFSYDVKMKEKGDIPEGYSVSREKKERFSLILESASTNQTSMYLCASSSRESQVSGANVLTFGAGSRLTVL.

V and J are TRBV27 and TRBJ2-1; the match to TRBD2 covers 8 bases. Germline lookup yields CDR1 MNHEY and CDR2 SMNVEV (reference sequence). This CDR3 is built from 17 residues. V lost 5 bases and J lost 2; bases outside the gene matches: 11. For the CDR3, the DNA is TGTGCCAGCAGTGATTCGGTCCGGCGGGGGGCCTACAATGAGCAGTTCTTC. This codes for CASSDSVRRGAYNEQFF.

This clonotype was seen repeatedly, ten times or more. This sequence joins TRBV19 and TRBJ1-1; possible D gene TRBD1, 5 bases. The CDR3 is made up of 15 amino acids. Germline lookup yields CDR1 LNHDA and CDR2 SQIVND (reference sequence). Between the trimmed V and J ends, which lost 6 bases and 2 bases, there was a span of 16 bases. In DNA form, the CDR3 reads TGTGCCAGTAGAAAAAGGACACAGATCAACACTGAAGCTTTCTTT. Amino acids: CASRKRTQINTEAFF. Supplemented by reference TRBV19 and TRBJ1-1, the full variable domain reads DGGITQSPKYLFRKEGQNVTLSCEQNLNHDAMYWYRQDPGQGLRLIYYSQIVNDFQKGDIAEGYSVSREKKESFPLTVTSAQKNPTAFYLCASRKRTQINTEAFFGQGTRLTVV.

This clonotype was counted between two and nine times. The gene calls are TRBV15 and TRBJ2-5; no clear D. Trimming cost V 0 bases and J 5 bases, with 7 bases left between them. This CDR3 is built from 13 residues. CDR1 is LNHNV, CDR2 YYDKDF, per germline (reference sequence). In DNA, the CDR3 is TGTGCCACCAGCAGAGACCAGTATGAGACCCAGTACTTC. Translation gives CATSRDQYETQYF.

The chain combines TRBV2 with TRBJ1-2; maybe TRBD1 (6 bases). This CDR3 is 14 amino acids long. V lost 8 bases and J 0 bases, leaving 13 bases between the germline ends. Germline V gene lookup returns CDR1 SNHLY and CDR2 FYNNEI. The CDR3 reads CASWDTKTNYGYTF. CDR3 bases: TGTGCCAGCTGGGACACCAAGACTAACTATGGCTACACCTTC. Looking up the rest from reference TRBV2 and TRBJ1-2 gives the full variable domain: EPEVTQTPSHQVTQMGQEVILRCVPISNHLYFYWYRQILGQKVEFLVSFYNNEISEKSEIFDDQFSVERPDGSNFTLKIRSTKLEDSAMYFCASWDTKTNYGYTFGSGTRLTVV.

This clonotype occurred many times. This rearrangement joins TRBV18 to TRBJ2-5; weak D call: TRBD2 (5 bases). V was pared by 5 bases and J by 1 base, with 8 bases between. The CDR3 covers 13 residues. Germline CDR1 reads KGHSH; CDR2 reads LQKENI. The CDR3 nucleotides are TGTGCCAGCTCAAGAGCGGCCCAAGAGACCCAGTACTTC. This sequence encodes CASSRAAQETQYF.

This clonotype has at least ten counts. The rearrangement joins TRBV6-5 to TRBJ2-7; D not certain. The CDR3 loop spans 16 amino acids. The ends were cut back, 0 bases at V and 5 bases at J, with 17 bases in the middle. Germline assignment: CDR1 MNHEY and CDR2 SVGAGI. The CDR3 region is CASSYSSRLARNEQYF. The CDR3 DNA reads as TGTGCCAGCAGTTACTCGAGTAGGTTAGCTAGGAACGAGCAGTACTTC.

The genes are TRBV20-1 and TRBJ1-5; possible D gene TRBD1, 6 bases. CDR3 length: 17 amino acids. CDR1 and CDR2 from the germline V gene are DFQATT and SNEGSKA (reference sequence). Trimming left V 3 bases short and J 5 bases short, with 23 bases between. The CDR3 spells CSARTFGQTSPYQPQHF. CDR3 nucleotides: TGCAGTGCTAGGACTTTCGGACAGACCTCCCCCTATCAGCCCCAGCATTTT.